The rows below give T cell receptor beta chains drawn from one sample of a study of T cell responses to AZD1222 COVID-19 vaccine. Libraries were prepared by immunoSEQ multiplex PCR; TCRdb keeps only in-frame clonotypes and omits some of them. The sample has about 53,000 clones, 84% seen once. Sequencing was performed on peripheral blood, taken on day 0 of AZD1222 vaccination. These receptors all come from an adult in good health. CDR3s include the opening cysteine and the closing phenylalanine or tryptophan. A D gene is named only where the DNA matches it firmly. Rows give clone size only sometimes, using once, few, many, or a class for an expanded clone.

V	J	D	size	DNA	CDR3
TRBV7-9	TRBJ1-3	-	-	TGTGCCAGCAGCTTAGCGCCGGGGGTTAGGGGTCGATTTCGAAACACCATATATTTT	CASSLAPGVRGRFRNTIYF
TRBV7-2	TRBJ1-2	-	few	TGTGCCAGCAGCTTAGGCGGCTACTATGGCTACACCTTC	CASSLGGYYGYTF
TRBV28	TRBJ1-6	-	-	TGTGCCAGCGGGCAGGCCGGATCACCCCTCCACTTT	CASGQAGSPLHF
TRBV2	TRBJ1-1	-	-	TGTGCCAGCATCCTGGGTGAGGGCACTGAAGCTTTCTTT	CASILGEGTEAFF
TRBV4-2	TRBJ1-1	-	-	TGTGCCAGCAGCCAACGTGGGGGTCTGAACACTGAAGCTTTCTTT	CASSQRGGLNTEAFF
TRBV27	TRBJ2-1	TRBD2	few	TGTGCCAGCAGTTCATACACGAAAGCGGGAGGGCCTCCGAAGGCCTACAATGAGCAGTTCTTC	CASSSYTKAGGPPKAYNEQFF
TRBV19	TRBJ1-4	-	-	TGTGCCAGTAGTGTCCCCGGGGGAGGAGGAGAAAAACTGTTTTTT	CASSVPGGGGEKLFF
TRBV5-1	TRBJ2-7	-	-	TGCGCCAGCAGCTTGGCCTTGCGGGAACTAGCCGAGCAGTACTTC	CASSLALRELAEQYF
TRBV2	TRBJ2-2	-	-	TGTGCCAGCAAAAAGGGGGGAAACACCGGGGAGCTGTTTTTT	CASKKGGNTGELFF
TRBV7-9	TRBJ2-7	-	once	TGTGCCAGCAGCCTCACAGACAGATACGAGCAGTACTTC	CASSLTDRYEQYF
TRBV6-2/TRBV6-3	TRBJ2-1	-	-	TGTGCCAGCAGTCGAGGACGGGACAATGAGCAGTTCTTC	CASSRGRDNEQFF
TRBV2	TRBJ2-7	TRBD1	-	TGTGCCAGCAGCAAGGGGGAGGGACAGGGCTACGAGCAGTACTTC	CASSKGEGQGYEQYF
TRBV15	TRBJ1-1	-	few	TGTGCCACCAGCAGAGATAGCCGGGACATCTACGCTTTCTTT	CATSRDSRDIYAFF
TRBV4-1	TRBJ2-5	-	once	TGCGCCAGCAGCCAGGGATCCCAGGGGGAGACCCAGTACTTC	CASSQGSQGETQYF
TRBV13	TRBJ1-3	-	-	TGTGCCAGCAGTTACGGGACATACGGAAACACCATATATTTT	CASSYGTYGNTIYF
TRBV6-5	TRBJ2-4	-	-	TGTGCCAGCAGTTACTCGAGCTTTTTGACCAAAAACATTCAGTACTTC	CASSYSSFLTKNIQYF
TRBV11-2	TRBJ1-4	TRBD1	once	TGTGCCAGCAGCTTAACAGGGGGCTCTGCAACTAATGAAAAACTGTTTTTT	CASSLTGGSATNEKLFF
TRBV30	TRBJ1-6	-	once	TGTGCCTGGATACAGGAGGGCCTCAATAATTCACCCCTCCACTTT	CAWIQEGLNNSPLHF
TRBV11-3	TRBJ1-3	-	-	TGTGCCAGCAGCCCAACACCGGGTGGAAACACCATATATTTT	CASSPTPGGNTIYF
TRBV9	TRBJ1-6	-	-	TGTGCCAGCAGCTTCACACTGGGCCCGTCGGGTTCACCCCTCCACTTT	CASSFTLGPSGSPLHF
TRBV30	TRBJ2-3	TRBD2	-	TGTGCCTGGATGGCGGGGGGGTACACAGATACGCAGTATTTT	CAWMAGGYTDTQYF
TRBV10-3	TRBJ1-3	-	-	TGTGCCATCAGTGACCACGGGGCCCTCTCTGGAAACACCATATATTTT	CAISDHGALSGNTIYF
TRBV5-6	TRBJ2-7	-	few	TGTGCCAGCAGCTTGGCAGGGAAGCCCTACGAGCAGTACTTC	CASSLAGKPYEQYF
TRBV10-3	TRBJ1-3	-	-	TGTGCCACGAAGGATGGCCCGGTGGGGGAAGTTGGAGACTTT	CATKDGPVGEVGDF
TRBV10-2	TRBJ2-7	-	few	TGCGCCAGCAGTGGCGAGGGGACACCCGACGAGCAGTACTTC	CASSGEGTPDEQYF
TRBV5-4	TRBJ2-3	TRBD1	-	TGTGCCAGCAGCAAGGGGGACAGATCTCCCAGTGATACGCAGTATTTT	CASSKGDRSPSDTQYF
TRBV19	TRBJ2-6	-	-	TGTGCCAGTAGCCCGGGTGGGTCTGGGGCCAACGTCCTGACTTTC	CASSPGGSGANVLTF
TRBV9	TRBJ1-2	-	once	TGTGCCAGCAGCGTAGCAGTCGGGGTCGGCGGCTACACCTTC	CASSVAVGVGGYTF
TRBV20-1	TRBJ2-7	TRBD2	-	TGCAGTGCTAGTAGCGGGAGAAGGTACGAGCAGTACTTC	CSASSGRRYEQYF
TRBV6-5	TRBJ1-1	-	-	TGTGCCAGCAGTTTTGACTGGGAGACTGAAGCTTTCTTT	CASSFDWETEAFF
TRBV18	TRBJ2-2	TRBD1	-	TGTGCCAGCTCACCACAAAAGGGGGCGTCCGGGGAGCTGTTTTTT	CASSPQKGASGELFF
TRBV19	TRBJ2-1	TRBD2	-	TGTGCCAGTACCCTACTAGCGGGGGAAGATAATGAGCAGTTCTTC	CASTLLAGEDNEQFF
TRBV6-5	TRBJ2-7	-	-	TGTGCCACCGCTCGCCTAGCCCCTGGCGAGCAGTACTTC	CATARLAPGEQYF
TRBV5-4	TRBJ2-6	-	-	TGTGCCAGCAGCGACAGGATAAGCTCTGGGGCCAACGTCCTGACTTTC	CASSDRISSGANVLTF
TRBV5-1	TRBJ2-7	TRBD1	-	TGCGCCAGCAGCTCGGGACAGAACATCTACGAGCAGTACTTC	CASSSGQNIYEQYF
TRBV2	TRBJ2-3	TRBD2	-	TGTGCCAGCAGTGTATTAGCGGGAGGCACAGATACGCAGTATTTT	CASSVLAGGTDTQYF
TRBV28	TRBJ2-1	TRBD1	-	TGTGCCAGCAGTTCGGGGACAGGGGAGTCCAATGAGCAGTTCTTC	CASSSGTGESNEQFF
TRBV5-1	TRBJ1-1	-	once	TGCGCCAGCAGCTTGGATTTCAGGGGCGCTGAAGCTTTCTTT	CASSLDFRGAEAFF
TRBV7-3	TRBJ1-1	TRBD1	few	TGTGCCAGCAGCTACAGACCGGGACAGGGTAGGGTTACTGAAGCTTTCTTT	CASSYRPGQGRVTEAFF
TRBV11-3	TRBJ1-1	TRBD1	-	TGTGCCAGCAGCTTCGGGACAGGGGACACTGAAGCTTTCTTT	CASSFGTGDTEAFF
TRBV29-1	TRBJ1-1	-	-	TGCAGCGTTGAGAGACAGAACACTGAAGCTTTCTTT	CSVERQNTEAFF
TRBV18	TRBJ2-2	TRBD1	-	TGTGCCAGCTCATCGCTTGGGGCCGGGACAGGCGTCACCGGGGAGCTGTTTTTT	CASSSLGAGTGVTGELFF